These 13 T cell receptor beta chains originate from one sample sequenced in a study of cytomegalovirus exposure and HLA in healthy donors. Primers included in the PCR were 60 Vbeta and 13 Jbeta primers. Profiling relied on immunoSEQ multiplex PCR, and the TCRdb table lists in-frame clones only, not all of them. This table holds approximately 150,000 clones, 70% to 80% found once. Specimen: PBMCs. These receptors all stem from a woman aged 18-29 years in good health and CMV-seropositive.

The chain combines TRBV5-1 with TRBJ1-1; 8 nucleotides agree with TRBD1. J gave up 2 bases and V 1 base, and 1 base lay outside the gene matches. The CDR3 totals 14 residues. CDR1 and CDR2 from the germline V gene are SGHRS and YFSETQ. The CDR3 is CASSLTGGNTEAFF. CDR3 coding DNA: TGCGCCAGCAGCTTGACAGGGGGAAACACTGAAGCTTTCTTT.

The J gene is TRBJ1-1, the V gene TRBV11-2; TRBD1 matches 8 bases. CDR1 SGHAT and CDR2 FQNNGV come from the germline V gene. The V gene end was trimmed by 4 bases and the J gene end by 1 base; junction bases not matched to a gene: 5. The CDR3 sequence is 15 residues long. The CDR3 DNA is TGTGCCAGCAGCTCTTCGGACAGGGCGAACACTGAAGCTTTCTTT. Amino acids: CASSSSDRANTEAFF.

The V and J genes are TRBV7-9 and TRBJ1-4; the D is unclear. Germline V gives CDR1 SEHNR, CDR2 FQNEAQ (reference sequence). The ends were cut back, 0 bases at V and 6 bases at J, with 11 bases in the middle. The CDR3 sequence is 15 residues long. The CDR3 is CASSLAFTVYEKLFF. In DNA form, the CDR3 reads TGTGCCAGCAGCTTAGCATTCACTGTCTATGAAAAACTGTTTTTT.

The V call is TRBV6-5, the J call TRBJ2-2, with a possible D match to TRBD1 (5 bases). Trimming cost V 5 bases and J 1 base, with 11 bases left between them. The germline gives CDR1 MNHEY, CDR2 SVGAGI. The CDR3 loop spans 15 amino acids. The CDR3, as DNA: TGTGCCAGCAGTGTAGACAGCTTGAACACCGGGGAGCTGTTTTTT. The encoded protein is CASSVDSLNTGELFF.

The V and J genes are TRBV6-1 and TRBJ2-7, with D hard to call. Germline values: CDR1 MNHNS, CDR2 SASEGT. The V gene lost 7 bases and the J gene lost 5 bases, with 12 bases spanning the gap. This CDR3 has 12 amino acids. CDR3 sequence (DNA): TGTGCCAGCACCCCACCGAGTGACGAGCAGTACTTC. Its translation: CASTPPSDEQYF.

The chain employs TRBV6-1 and TRBJ1-1; 9 nucleotides match TRBD1. The ends lost 6 bases at V and 4 bases at J; junction bases unmatched: 6. Germline assignment: CDR1 MNHNS and CDR2 SASEGT. The CDR3 contains 14 residues. In DNA, the CDR3 is TGTGCCAGCAGACAGGGGGCGTCGGGCACTGAAGCTTTCTTT. Translated, it gives CASRQGASGTEAFF.

The V and J genes are TRBV28 and TRBJ1-2; TRBD1 is a possible D gene (6 bases). CDR3 size: 12 residues. V lost 8 bases and J 4 bases, leaving 11 bases between the germline ends. Looked up from germline, CDR1 is MDHEN and CDR2 is SYDVKM. In nucleotides, the CDR3 is TGTGCCAGCCACAGGGTCGGCTATGGCTACACCTTC. It specifies CASHRVGYGYTF.

The chain is built from TRBV18 and TRBJ1-1; D unclear. V lost 5 bases, J lost 8 bases, and 12 bases lay in between. The germline V gene has CDR1 KGHSH and CDR2 LQKENI. The CDR3 contains 12 residues. CDR3 amino acids: CASSKTDKEAFF. DNA of the CDR3: TGTGCCAGCTCAAAAACAGACAAAGAAGCTTTCTTT.

This clone was recorded a few times. The V and J genes are TRBV30 and TRBJ1-1, with 12 bases that match TRBD1. The V gene's germline CDR1 is GTSNPN and CDR2 SVGIG (reference sequence). This CDR3 is built from 19 residues. Losses at the gene ends were 0 bases for V and 5 bases for J; bases not matched to a gene: 16. The CDR3 reads CAWSVWGQGARSKVTEAFF. CDR3 nucleotides: TGTGCCTGGAGTGTGTGGGGACAGGGGGCGCGAAGTAAAGTTACTGAAGCTTTCTTT. Using reference TRBV30 and TRBJ1-1 for the parts outside the CDR3, the full variable domain is SQTIHQWPATLVQPVGSPLSLECTVEGTSNPNLYWYRQAAGRGLQLLFYSVGIGQISSEVPQNLSASRPQDRQFILSSKKLLLSDSGFYLCAWSVWGQGARSKVTEAFFGQGTRLTVV.

The chain carries TRBV27 and TRBJ1-3; D is unclear. The CDR3 loop spans 13 amino acids. Germline assignment: CDR1 MNHEY and CDR2 SMNVEV (reference sequence). V was trimmed by 5 bases and J by 4 bases, leaving 9 bases between them. This chain's CDR3 is CASSPRPGNTIYF. The CDR3 DNA sequence: TGTGCCAGCAGTCCGCGTCCCGGAAACACCATATATTTT.

This clone was observed a handful of times. J is TRBJ1-2 and V is TRBV19; 9 nucleotides line up with TRBD1. The V gene's germline CDR1 is LNHDA and CDR2 SQIVND (reference sequence). Trimming cost V 7 bases and J 10 bases; bases outside gene matches: 13. CDR3 length: 14 residues. The CDR3 sequence is CASTYAGQGVPYTF. The CDR3 DNA follows: TGTGCCAGTACCTACGCGGGACAGGGTGTTCCCTACACCTTC.

V and J are TRBV13 and TRBJ2-7, with 7 bases lining up with TRBD1. The CDR3 runs to 14 residues. The trim removed 4 bases at V and 0 bases at J, leaving 3 bases unmatched. Germline assignment: CDR1 PRHDT and CDR2 FYEKMQ (reference sequence). The CDR3 nucleotides read TGTGCCAGCAGCTCCGGGACAGCCTCCTACGAGCAGTACTTC. Protein sequence: CASSSGTASYEQYF.

This rearrangement joins TRBV5-1 to TRBJ2-1, with 10 bases fitting TRBD2. The junction had 11 bases not matched to a gene; V was cut back by 5 bases and J by 9 bases. This CDR3 is 15 amino acids long. Germline-derived CDR1 and CDR2 are SGHRS and YFSETQ. The CDR3 coding sequence is TGCGCCAGCAGGGGGGGGACTAGCGTTCTCGGTGAGCAGTTCTTC. Protein: CASRGGTSVLGEQFF.